One and the same sample provided the 20 T cell receptor beta chains below, sequenced in a study of CD8 T cells in Susac syndrome. An amount of RNA that ranged from about 0.45 to 1 ug was reverse transcribed with random hexamers. A single record per CDR3 protein comes from TCRdb applying MiXCR to the immunoSEQ multiplex PCR reads. This table holds about 190,000 distinct CDR3 sequences, approximately 94% found once. Input material: CD4+ T cells from PBMCs. These receptors originate from a human donor with Susac syndrome.

The sample holds one count of this clonotype. The chain combines TRBV18 with TRBJ1-6; D ambiguous. In germline, CDR1 is KGHSH, CDR2 LQKENI. V gave up 3 bases and J gave up 11 bases, with 14 bases separating them. The CDR3 is 14 residues long. Here the CDR3 DNA reads TGTGCCAGCTCACCCGGGCAGGCGAATGCACCCCTCCACTTT. This encodes CASSPGQANAPLHF.

This clonotype was seen just once. The rearrangement uses TRBV3-1 and TRBJ1-1, with D maybe TRBD1 (6 bases). The CDR3 covers 14 residues. Per germline, CDR1 LGHDT and CDR2 YNNKEL (reference sequence). V was cut by 0 bases and J by 8 bases, with 13 bases left in between. The CDR3, as DNA: TGTGCCAGCAGCCAAGATCGTACAGGGCCCGAAGCTTTCTTT. Protein product: CASSQDRTGPEAFF.

In nucleotides, the CDR3 is TGCGCCAGCAGAGGCAAGGTCACCGTGAACACTGAAGCTTTCTTT. Amino acid sequence: CASRGKVTVNTEAFF. The chain couples TRBV5-1 to TRBJ1-1; no firm D call. Per germline, CDR1 SGHRS and CDR2 YFSETQ. CDR3 length: 15 amino acids. The V and J ends lost 5 bases and 0 bases respectively, with 14 bases between them.

The CDR3 DNA sequence: TGTGCCAGCAGCCAAGAATTGGCAGGGGGGCTGGAGCAGTACTTC. Its protein product is CASSQELAGGLEQYF. The gene calls are TRBV4-2 and TRBJ2-7; D is perhaps TRBD1 (7 bases). There are 15 residues in the CDR3. The germline gives CDR1 LGHNA, CDR2 YNFKEQ. With 0 bases removed from V and 7 bases from J, the gap between germline ends came to 16 bases.

V usage is TRBV29-1 and J usage is TRBJ2-7; 7 nucleotides align to TRBD2. Germline loops: CDR1 SQVTM, CDR2 ANQGSEA. The CDR3 consists of 12 residues. The ends lost 5 bases at V and 2 bases at J; junction bases unmatched: 3. DNA of the CDR3: TGCAGCGTTCAGGCGGGGGCCTACGAGCAGTACTTC. This sequence encodes CSVQAGAYEQYF.

This rearrangement joins TRBV25-1 to TRBJ2-7; tentatively, D is TRBD1 or TRBD2 (5 bases each). Germline V gives CDR1 MGHDK, CDR2 SYGVNS. Trimming stripped 1 base from V and 3 bases from J, with 13 bases between. CDR3 size: 15 residues. Here the CDR3 reads CASSESPPGHYEQYF. The CDR3 DNA is TGTGCCAGCAGTGAATCGCCCCCGGGGCACTACGAGCAGTACTTC.

V and J are TRBV6-1 and TRBJ1-1; D is unresolved. Trimming shortened V by 3 bases and J by 1 base, and 3 bases separated the two germline ends. The V gene's germline CDR1 is MNHNS and CDR2 SASEGT. This CDR3 comprises 12 residues. The CDR3 protein is CASSDRNTEAFF. The CDR3 nucleotides read TGTGCCAGCAGTGACAGGAACACTGAAGCTTTCTTT.

This clonotype was seen just once. The rearrangement links TRBV6-5 to TRBJ1-1, with D unclear. V was trimmed by 11 bases and J by 3 bases, leaving 13 bases between them. The CDR3 has 12 residues. Germline V gene sequence: CDR1 MNHEY, CDR2 SVGAGI. CDR3 nucleotide sequence: TGTGCCTCGAGAGAGGCCCACACTGAAGCTTTCTTT. Protein product: CASREAHTEAFF.

For the CDR3, the DNA is TGTGCCAGCAGCCAAGGACCCCTGGGTGGTGATTCACCCCTCCACTTT. This encodes CASSQGPLGGDSPLHF. The J gene is TRBJ1-6, the V gene TRBV3-1; D is uncertain. The germline V and J ends were trimmed by 1 base and 8 bases, with 15 bases remaining between them. Germline values: CDR1 LGHDT, CDR2 YNNKEL (reference sequence). The CDR3 has 16 residues.

The chain joins TRBV4-1 to TRBJ2-7; 9 nucleotides align to TRBD2. The junction had 4 bases not matched to a gene; V was cut back by 1 base and J by 3 bases. This CDR3 contains 15 residues. Germline V gene data show CDR1 as MGHRA and CDR2 as YSYEKL. CDR3 bases: TGCGCCAGCAGCCAAGGCGGGGGGGGAATCTACGAGCAGTACTTC. Encoded protein: CASSQGGGGIYEQYF.

This sequence joins TRBV28 and TRBJ2-5; 10 nucleotides line up with TRBD2. Germline V gene data show CDR1 as MDHEN and CDR2 as SYDVKM. The CDR3 covers 17 residues. The junction had 10 bases not matched to a gene; V was cut back by 1 base and J by 5 bases. The CDR3 DNA reads as TGTGCCAGCAGTTTATCCCCAGCGGGGGGGCCTCCGGAGACCCAGTACTTC. This translates into CASSLSPAGGPPETQYF.

In this sample, this clonotype turned up once. This rearrangement joins TRBV18 to TRBJ1-1, with D perhaps matching TRBD1 (5 bases). The germline CDR1 and CDR2 sequences are KGHSH and LQKENI. The CDR3 runs to 13 residues. V lost 3 bases and J 7 bases, leaving 12 bases between the germline ends. The DNA of the CDR3 is TGTGCCAGCTCACCCAGTGGGGACGTTGAAGCTTTCTTT. This translates into CASSPSGDVEAFF. Combining the CDR3 with reference TRBV18 and TRBJ1-1 gives the whole variable domain NAGVMQNPRHLVRRRGQEARLRCSPMKGHSHVYWYRQLPEEGLKFMVYLQKENIIDESGMPKERFSAEFPKEGPSILRIQQVVRGDSAAYFCASSPSGDVEAFFGQGTRLTVV.

The CDR3 region is CASSLFKAGYYNEQFF. The CDR3 nucleotides are TGCGCCAGCAGCCTATTTAAGGCGGGTTACTACAATGAGCAGTTCTTC. V and J are TRBV4-1 and TRBJ2-1; a possible D gene is TRBD2 (5 bases). The CDR3 spans 16 residues. Germline V lookup: CDR1 MGHRA, CDR2 YSYEKL. The germline V and J ends were trimmed by 4 bases and 3 bases, with 16 bases remaining between them.

The gene calls are TRBV30 and TRBJ2-7, with 10 bases matching TRBD1. This CDR3 has 15 amino acids. Germline V lookup: CDR1 GTSNPN, CDR2 SVGIG (reference sequence). V lost 4 bases, J lost 4 bases, and 10 bases stayed unmatched. The CDR3 bases are TGTGCCTGGACCCCGGCGGGGACAGGGGTGTACGAGCAGTACTTC. Translation: CAWTPAGTGVYEQYF.

V is TRBV2 and J is TRBJ1-1; D is undetermined. The V gene lost 3 bases and the J gene lost 8 bases, with 7 bases spanning the gap. CDR3 size: 11 residues. The germline gives CDR1 SNHLY, CDR2 FYNNEI. Written as DNA, the CDR3 is TGTGCCAGCAGTGAGACCAGGGAAGCTTTCTTT. Translating gives CASSETREAFF.

The chain recombines TRBV14 with TRBJ2-6, with a possible D match to TRBD2 (5 bases). The CDR3 is 15 residues long. V lost 4 bases to trimming and J lost 1 base, with 8 bases between them. CDR1 is SGHDN, CDR2 FVKESK, per germline. The CDR3 DNA is TGTGCCAGCAGCCTGCGGGTTTCTGGGGCCAACGTCCTGACTTTC. It is translated as CASSLRVSGANVLTF. The full variable domain, with the rest looked up from reference TRBV14 and TRBJ2-6, is EAGVTQFPSHSVIEKGQTVTLRCDPISGHDNLYWYRRVMGKEIKFLLHFVKESKQDESGMPNNRFLAERTGGTYSTLKVQPAELEDSGVYFCASSLRVSGANVLTFGAGSRLTVL.

This chain connects TRBV20-1 to TRBJ2-5, with D possibly matching TRBD2 (5 bases). The CDR3 runs to 12 residues. CDR1 and CDR2 (germline): DFQATT, SNEGSKA (reference sequence). V lost 2 bases and J 5 bases, leaving 9 bases between the germline ends. The CDR3 loop is CSARLLGETQYF. The CDR3, as DNA: TGCAGTGCTAGACTACTAGGGGAGACCCAGTACTTC.

The chain links TRBV30 to TRBJ2-3, with D possibly TRBD1 on 6 matching bases. Between the trimmed V and J ends, which lost 5 bases and 0 bases, there was a span of 9 bases. Germline CDR1 is GTSNPN and CDR2 is SVGIG (reference sequence). CDR3 size: 13 residues. The CDR3 coding sequence is TGTGCCTGGGCAGGGGTTAGCACAGATACGCAGTATTTT. Protein sequence: CAWAGVSTDTQYF.

For the CDR3, the DNA is TGTGCCAGCAGCAGACAGGGCAATGAAAAACTGTTTTTT. This translates into CASSRQGNEKLFF. V usage is TRBV25-1 and J usage is TRBJ1-4; 7 bases line up with TRBD1. The germline gives CDR1 MGHDK, CDR2 SYGVNS. The CDR3 extends over 13 amino acids. V shed 6 bases, J shed 5 bases, and the junction held 3 bases outside the gene matches.

J is TRBJ1-1 and V is TRBV5-1; no definite D call. The V gene lost 4 bases and the J gene lost 5 bases, with 12 bases spanning the gap. The CDR3 is 13 amino acids. CDR1 SGHRS and CDR2 YFSETQ come from the germline V gene. The CDR3, as DNA: TGCGCCAGCAGCCCGCTAGCTCGTACTGAAGCTTTCTTT. Amino acid sequence: CASSPLARTEAFF.